This T cell receptor (beta chain) was identified during a study of T-cell reconstitution after alpha-beta-depleted transplantation in children. This clonotype showed up just a few times. Per germline, CDR1 SEHNR and CDR2 FQNEAQ (reference sequence). The CDR3 has 14 amino acids. Trimming cost V 1 base and J 0 bases, with 5 bases left between them. Unique molecular identifiers were incorporated during preparation of the TCRbeta library. TCRdb re-derived calls from the PCR reads in MiXCR, one entry per CDR3 protein. Among 440,000 or so distinct CDR3 sequences listed, about a tenth were seen once. The receptor was derived from a human donor who donated a stem cell graft to a child with acute myeloid leukemia. The rearrangement joins TRBV7-9 to TRBJ2-3; no reliable D call. Sequencing used PBMCs from the stem cell graft donor, obtained from the stem cell graft. For the CDR3, the DNA is TGTGCCAGCAGCTTAGGGTTTAGCACAGATACGCAGTATTTT. It is translated as CASSLGFSTDTQYF.